The rows below give T cell receptor beta chains drawn from one sample of a study of somatic mutations in cytotoxic T cells in rheumatoid arthritis. The method was immunoSEQ multiplex PCR; TCRdb's version includes in-frame clones alone and lacks a portion of them. The sample shows about 16,000 clones, 65% to 85% of them seen only once. The source material was CD8+ T cells sorted from blood. These receptor sequences come from an adult with rheumatoid arthritis. Each CDR3 is given with its conserved first and last residue. The order of the fields is J gene, V gene, clone size, D gene, CDR3 length, CDR3 protein, CDR3 DNA. The D gene is left open where the match is weak. Rows may omit the clone size; those that give it use once, few, many or a size class.

TRBJ1-6 | TRBV27 | once | TRBD1 | 14 | CASSFGTDNSPLHF | TGTGCCAGCAGTTTCGGGACAGATAATTCACCCCTCCACTTT
TRBJ1-2 | TRBV5-1 | - | - | 15 | CASSLSEYRNYGYTF | TGTGCCAGCAGCTTGTCTGAGTATAGAAACTATGGCTACACCTTC
TRBJ2-7 | TRBV4-1 | - | - | 15 | CASSHIGGAEGEQYF | TGCGCCAGCAGCCATATTGGGGGCGCCGAGGGCGAGCAGTACTTC
TRBJ1-4 | TRBV7-2 | few | - | 17 | CASSLGLGWGTNEKLFF | TGTGCCAGCAGCTTAGGACTGGGTTGGGGAACTAATGAAAAACTGTTTTTT
TRBJ2-1 | TRBV27 | - | TRBD2 | 19 | CASSLSIRTSGGMTGEQFF | TGTGCCAGCAGTTTATCAATACGGACTAGCGGGGGGATGACAGGTGAGCAGTTCTTC
TRBJ1-5 | TRBV7-2 | once | - | 14 | CASSTDVSNQPQHF | TGTGCCAGCAGCACGGACGTTAGCAATCAGCCCCAGCATTTT
TRBJ1-3 | TRBV7-9 | - | - | 15 | CASSLGQPSGNTIYF | TGTGCCAGCAGCTTGGGGCAACCCTCTGGAAACACCATATATTTT
TRBJ2-7 | TRBV6-1 | - | - | 14 | CASIKQLLPFEQYF | TGTGCCAGCATTAAACAGCTCCTCCCTTTCGAGCAGTACTTC
TRBJ1-6 | TRBV27 | - | - | 14 | CASSFNTGSSPLHF | TGTGCCAGCAGTTTTAACACGGGTAGTTCACCCCTCCACTTT
TRBJ2-3 | TRBV2 | - | TRBD2 | 17 | CAIPQSGTSGFTDTQYF | TGTGCCATTCCTCAATCTGGGACTAGCGGATTCACAGATACGCAGTATTTT
TRBJ1-4 | TRBV25-1 | - | TRBD1 | 16 | CASSEPGTVFNEKLFF | TGTGCCAGCAGTGAACCAGGGACAGTGTTTAATGAAAAACTGTTTTTT
TRBJ1-2 | TRBV27 | once | - | 15 | CASSLGRGSFYGYTF | TGTGCCAGCAGTTTAGGTCGGGGATCATTCTATGGCTACACCTTC
TRBJ1-1 | TRBV7-8 | - | - | 15 | CASSLGDTTNTEAFF | TGTGCCAGCAGCTTAGGGGACACAACGAACACTGAAGCTTTCTTT
TRBJ2-7 | TRBV15 | - | TRBD1 | 15 | CATSRLRDSSYEQYF | TGTGCCACCAGCCGCCTCCGGGACAGCTCCTACGAGCAGTACTTC
TRBJ2-1 | TRBV11-2 | - | - | 16 | CASSGSRGKSYNEQFF | TGTGCCAGCAGCGGCAGCCGGGGGAAGTCCTACAATGAGCAGTTCTTC
TRBJ1-2 | TRBV5-4 | - | - | 14 | CASSSRDQDYGYTF | TGTGCCAGCAGCTCCAGGGACCAGGACTATGGCTACACCTTC
TRBJ2-1 | TRBV13 | - | TRBD2 | 19 | CASSLISASGGELRLEQFF | TGTGCCAGCAGCTTGATATCGGCTAGCGGGGGGGAACTGAGATTGGAGCAGTTCTTC
TRBJ1-1 | TRBV27 | - | - | 15 | CASSLSELGRTEAFF | TGTGCCAGCAGTTTATCTGAGTTGGGTCGGACTGAAGCTTTCTTT
TRBJ1-2 | TRBV6-5 | - | - | 14 | CASSYLRANYGYTF | TGTGCCAGCAGTTATTTAAGAGCTAACTATGGCTACACCTTC
TRBJ2-5 | TRBV6-1 | - | - | 14 | CASSDGSGPPTQYF | TGTGCCAGCAGCGATGGTTCGGGCCCCCCGACCCAGTACTTC
TRBJ2-7 | TRBV29-1 | - | - | 13 | CSVVELPRDEQYF | TGCAGCGTTGTGGAGCTGCCCAGGGACGAGCAGTACTTC
TRBJ2-5 | TRBV9 | - | - | 16 | CASSDPKQGGQETQYF | TGTGCCAGCAGCGATCCCAAACAGGGAGGTCAAGAGACCCAGTACTTC
TRBJ1-2 | TRBV14 | few | TRBD1 | 15 | CASSHEGQGVHGYTF | TGTGCCAGCAGCCATGAGGGACAGGGAGTACATGGCTACACCTTC
TRBJ1-2 | TRBV7-9 | few | - | 11 | CASSFRSLISF | TGTGCCAGCAGCTTTAGGTCGTTGATCTCCTTC
TRBJ1-1 | TRBV9 | - | - | 13 | CASSLQFGTEAFF | TGTGCCAGCAGCTTACAGTTTGGCACTGAAGCTTTCTTT
TRBJ2-7 | TRBV19 | - | - | 16 | CASSIVGQVDLYEQYF | TGTGCCAGTAGTATAGTCGGGCAAGTAGACCTCTACGAGCAGTACTTC
TRBJ2-1 | TRBV4-2 | - | - | 14 | CASSPRGLLNEQFF | TGTGCCAGCAGCCCGAGGGGGTTGCTCAATGAGCAGTTCTTC
TRBJ2-7 | TRBV7-9 | - | - | 16 | CASSLARAGATYEQYF | TGTGCCAGCAGCTTAGCGCGCGCAGGGGCTACCTACGAGCAGTACTTC
TRBJ2-3 | TRBV11-3 | few | - | 12 | CASSHGADTQYF | TGTGCCAGCAGCCATGGCGCGGATACGCAGTATTTT
TRBJ2-5 | TRBV7-6 | - | TRBD2 | 16 | CASSSPAGGAQETQYF | TGTGCCAGCAGCTCCCCGGCCGGGGGGGCTCAAGAGACCCAGTACTTC
TRBJ2-7 | TRBV13 | - | - | 11 | CASSSNYEQYF | TGTGCCAGCAGCTCCAACTACGAGCAGTACTTC